The present TCR beta chain was sequenced within a study of blood T cell repertoires in COVID-19. About the study: The United States, Italy and Spain were the sources of the acute and convalescent COVID-19 samples.

The data were produced by immunoSEQ multiplex PCR, yet TCRdb's version contains in-frame clones alone and is incomplete. This sample carries a few hundred thousand clones, 75% to 90% of them seen once, and the ten largest clones take 1.2%. Trimming cost V 4 bases and J 1 base; bases outside gene matches: 4. The germline V gene encodes CDR1 SGDLS and CDR2 YYNGEE. The CDR3 is 14 amino acids. Participants were placed into cohorts based on the clinical history they reported. Recovery meant two consecutive negative NP/OP PCR tests, professional clearance, or resolved symptoms. The sample was PBMCs or T cells enriched from blood (not recorded which). The source of this sequence is a man aged 30 to 39 who had recovered from COVID-19. V gene TRBV9 combines with J gene TRBJ1-1; 7 bases are a match to TRBD1. In DNA, the CDR3 is TGTGCCAGCAGCCCGGGACAGAAGAACACTGAAGCTTTCTTT. This gives the protein CASSPGQKNTEAFF.